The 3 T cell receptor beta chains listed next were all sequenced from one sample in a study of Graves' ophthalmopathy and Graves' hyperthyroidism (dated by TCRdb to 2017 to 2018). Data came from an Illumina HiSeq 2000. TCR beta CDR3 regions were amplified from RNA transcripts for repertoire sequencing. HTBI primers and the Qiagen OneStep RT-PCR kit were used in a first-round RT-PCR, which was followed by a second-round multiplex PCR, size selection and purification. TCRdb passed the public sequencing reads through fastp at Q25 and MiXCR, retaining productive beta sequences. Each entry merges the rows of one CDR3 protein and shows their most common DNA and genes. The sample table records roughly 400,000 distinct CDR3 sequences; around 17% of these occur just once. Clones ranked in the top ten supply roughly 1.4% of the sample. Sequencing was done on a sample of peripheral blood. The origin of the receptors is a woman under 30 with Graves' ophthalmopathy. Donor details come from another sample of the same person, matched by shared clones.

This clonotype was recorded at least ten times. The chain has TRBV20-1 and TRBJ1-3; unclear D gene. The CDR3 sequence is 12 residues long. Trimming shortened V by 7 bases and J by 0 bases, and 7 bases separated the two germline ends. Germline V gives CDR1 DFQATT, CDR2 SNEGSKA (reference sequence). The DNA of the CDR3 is TGCAGTGGTTGGAGCTCTGGAAACACCATATATTTT. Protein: CSGWSSGNTIYF.

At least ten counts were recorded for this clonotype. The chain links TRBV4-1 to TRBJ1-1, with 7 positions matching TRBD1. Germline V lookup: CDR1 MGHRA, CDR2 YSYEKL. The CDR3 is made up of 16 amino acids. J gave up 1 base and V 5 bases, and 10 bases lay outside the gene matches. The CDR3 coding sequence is TGCGCCAGCAGCGAAAGTTCTAGGACAGGGAACACTGAAGCTTTCTTT. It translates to CASSESSRTGNTEAFF.

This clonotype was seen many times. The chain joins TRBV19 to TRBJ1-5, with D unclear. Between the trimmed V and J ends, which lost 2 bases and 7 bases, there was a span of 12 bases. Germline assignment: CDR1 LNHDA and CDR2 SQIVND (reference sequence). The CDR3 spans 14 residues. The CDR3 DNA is TGTGCCAGTAGTATACGGGAGCCAACACAGCCCCAGCATTTT. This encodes CASSIREPTQPQHF.